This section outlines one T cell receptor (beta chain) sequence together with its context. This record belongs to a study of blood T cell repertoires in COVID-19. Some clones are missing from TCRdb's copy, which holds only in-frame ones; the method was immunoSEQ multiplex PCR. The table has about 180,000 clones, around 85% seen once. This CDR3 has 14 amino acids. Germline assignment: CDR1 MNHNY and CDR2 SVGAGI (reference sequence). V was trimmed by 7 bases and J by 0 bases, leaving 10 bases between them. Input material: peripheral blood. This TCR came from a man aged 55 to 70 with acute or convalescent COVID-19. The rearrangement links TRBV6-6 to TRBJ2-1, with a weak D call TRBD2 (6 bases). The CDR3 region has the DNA TGTGCCAGCAAGGACGGGAGCTCCTACAATGAGCAGTTCTTC. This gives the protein CASKDGSSYNEQFF.